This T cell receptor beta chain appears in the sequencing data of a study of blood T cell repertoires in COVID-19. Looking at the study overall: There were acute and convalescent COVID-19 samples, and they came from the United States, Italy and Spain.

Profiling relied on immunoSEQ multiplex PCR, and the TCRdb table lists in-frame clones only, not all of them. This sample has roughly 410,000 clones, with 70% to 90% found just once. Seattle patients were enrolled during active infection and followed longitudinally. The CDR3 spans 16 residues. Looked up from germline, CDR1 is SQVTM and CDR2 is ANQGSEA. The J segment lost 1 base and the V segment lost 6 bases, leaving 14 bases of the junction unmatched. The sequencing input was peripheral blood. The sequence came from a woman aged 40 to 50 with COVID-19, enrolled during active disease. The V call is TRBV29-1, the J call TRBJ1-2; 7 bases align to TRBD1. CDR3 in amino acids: CSVRRTGATVNYGYTF. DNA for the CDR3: TGCAGCGTACGACGGACAGGAGCAACCGTTAACTATGGCTACACCTTC.